This T cell receptor (beta chain) was identified in a study of spatial heterogeneity in lung cancer. At the level of the study: Around 68 TRACERx patients with early, untreated non-small cell lung cancer donated samples. In cases with available follow-up PBMC samples, these were sequenced at a median of approximately 2 years after resection. Study-level points and caveats: At tumor resection, ubiquitous expanded TCRs were detected in blood more often than later.

This clonotype was counted a few times. As yet, its antigen is unknown. Trimming removed 2 bases at V and 7 bases at J, with 12 bases between. The germline V gene has CDR1 SGHDN and CDR2 FVKESK. The CDR3 totals 13 residues. As for time point: blood at routine non-recurrence follow-up after resection. All TCR cDNA molecules were individually tagged with a unique molecular identifier. Each CDR3 protein gets one entry after TCRdb re-called the 5' RACE reads with MiXCR. In the table there are over 35,000 distinct CDR3 sequences, about 10% of which are singletons. The chain combines TRBV14 with TRBJ2-7, with D unclear. The sequence derives from a female donor with early-stage non-small cell lung cancer. Specimen: PBMCs, collected at follow-up. The CDR3 DNA is TGTGCCAGCAGCCAACACCCACTCGGGGAGCAGTACTTC. This encodes CASSQHPLGEQYF.